The source of this TCR beta chain is a study of CD8 T cells in ankylosing spondylitis. In the case of this clonotype: Its target is unknown.

CDR1 LNHNV and CDR2 YYDKDF come from the germline V gene (reference sequence). CDR3 length: 17 amino acids. V dropped 0 bases and J dropped 2 bases, with 16 bases sitting between them. Study-wide results and caveats: Reports say disease-linked clones showed up significantly more in matched ankylosing spondylitis synovial fluid.

TCRdb reprocessed the 5' RACE reads with MiXCR, giving one entry per CDR3 protein. This sample has about 360,000 distinct CDR3 sequences; 20% occur once, and the top ten carry less than 15%. The source material was blood, either unsorted or a sorted T cell fraction (not recorded which). The sequence was collected from a male donor with ankylosing spondylitis or in good health (not recorded which). The gene calls are TRBV15 and TRBJ2-5; D perhaps matches TRBD1 (6 bases). This chain's CDR3 is CATSRDLGDTQQETQYF. In DNA, the CDR3 is TGTGCCACCAGCAGAGATCTGGGGGACACCCAGCAAGAGACCCAGTACTTC.